This entry describes one T cell receptor beta chain. The target antigen is unknown. The source of the sample is a study of cytomegalovirus exposure and HLA in healthy donors. Study conclusions and caveats: Sequencing artifact likely explains a cluster of highly shared sequence variants. According to a later analysis, most TCR beta chains associated with CMV appeared HLA-restricted. According to an earlier analysis, most TCR beta V segments yielded productive rearrangements about 90% or about 30% of the time. Despite most TCR sequences being rare, some public TCRs occurred in many donors.

V gave up 7 bases and J gave up 7 bases, with 15 bases separating them. CDR3 length: 12 residues. CDR1 is SGHDT and CDR2 is YYEEEE in the germline V gene. Primers included in the PCR were 60 Vbeta and 13 Jbeta primers. Sequenced by immunoSEQ multiplex PCR; TCRdb stores in-frame clones only, minus some. The sample includes fewer than 200,000 clones, approximately 80% of them seen just once. The sequence came from a woman aged 25-40 years in good health and CMV-seropositive. The sequencing input was PBMCs. This chain uses TRBV5-6 with TRBJ2-7, with TRBD2 as a possible D gene (7 bases). The CDR3 DNA sequence: TGTGCCAGCGGGGGGCGGGGGATTGAGCAGTACTTC. Protein sequence: CASGGRGIEQYF.